Listed here are 32 T cell receptor beta chains from one sample, sequenced in a study of blood T cell repertoires in COVID-19. The assay was immunoSEQ multiplex PCR, and TCRdb's table has in-frame clones only and misses some. Here the sample spans over 120,000 clones, roughly 89% being singletons. Sequencing used peripheral blood. The receptors originated from a human donor in a cohort sampled during active COVID-19.

The chain has TRBV3-1 (or the pseudogene TRBV3-2) and TRBJ2-1; 11 bases map to TRBD2. This CDR3 comprises 15 residues. V dropped 4 bases and J dropped 9; count of bases not matched to a gene: 8. CDR1 LGHDT and CDR2 YNNKEL come from the germline V gene (reference sequence). The CDR3 nucleotides read TGTGCCAGCAGCCGTTTAGCGGGGGGGCAGGGTGAGCAGTTCTTC. Its translation is CASSRLAGGQGEQFF.

V gene TRBV15 combines with J gene TRBJ1-2, with 9 bases aligning to TRBD1. The CDR3 is 16 residues long. The J segment lost 5 bases and the V segment lost 0 bases, leaving 7 bases of the junction unmatched. The germline V gene encodes CDR1 LNHNV and CDR2 YYDKDF (reference sequence). The CDR3: CATSREQGAIAYGYTF. In DNA form, the CDR3 reads TGTGCCACCAGCAGAGAACAGGGGGCAATAGCGTATGGCTACACCTTC.

The chain employs TRBV3-1 (or the pseudogene TRBV3-2) and TRBJ1-1, with 8 bases lining up with TRBD1. The CDR3 has 15 residues. With V trimmed by 3 bases and J by 4 bases, 7 bases remained unmatched. Germline assignment: CDR1 LGHDT and CDR2 YNNKEL (reference sequence). CDR3 DNA: TGTGCCAGCAGCCAGTTCAGACAGGGGAGCACTGAAGCTTTCTTT. It encodes CASSQFRQGSTEAFF.

The rearrangement uses TRBV10-3 and TRBJ2-7, with D perhaps TRBD1 (6 bases). CDR1 is ENHRY and CDR2 is SYGVKD in the germline V gene. The CDR3 has 15 amino acids. V lost 4 bases, J lost 3 bases, and 16 bases lay in between. The CDR3 DNA reads TGTGCCATCAGTGGTGGGGTCCAGGGGTTCTACGAGCAGTACTTC. Its protein is CAISGGVQGFYEQYF.

CDR3 loop: CASRVDRLVSETQYF. The CDR3 DNA reads TGTGCCAGCAGGGTCGACCGACTTGTTAGTGAGACCCAGTACTTC. The chain uses TRBV2 and TRBJ2-5; D is unresolved. The germline V gene has CDR1 SNHLY and CDR2 FYNNEI. The V and J ends lost 6 bases and 5 bases respectively, with 19 bases between them. CDR3 length equals 15 residues.

The chain has TRBV9 and TRBJ1-2, with a tentative D call TRBD1 (6 bases). The CDR3 length is 14 residues. CDR1 and CDR2 (germline): SGDLS, YYNGEE. Trimming took off 2 bases at V and 3 bases at J, with 11 bases between the two ends. The CDR3 protein is CASSVGGAYYGYTF. As DNA, the CDR3 is TGTGCCAGCAGCGTCGGGGGGGCGTACTATGGCTACACCTTC.

This chain uses TRBV5-4 with TRBJ1-1; TRBD1 might be the D (5 bases). The CDR3 spans 14 residues. Trimming removed 4 bases from V and 1 base from J, with 11 bases in between. Germline CDR1 and CDR2: SGHNT and YYREEE (reference sequence). CDR3 bases: TGTGCCAGCAGCGGATATGGACAGAACACTGAAGCTTTCTTT. It encodes CASSGYGQNTEAFF.

V and J are TRBV19 and TRBJ1-3, with TRBD1 identical over 7 bases. V dropped 6 bases and J dropped 6; count of bases not matched to a gene: 11. The germline CDR1 and CDR2 sequences are LNHDA and SQIVND (reference sequence). The CDR3 consists of 15 residues. CDR3 sequence: CASSGQALPENTIYF. The DNA of the CDR3 is TGTGCCAGTAGCGGACAGGCCCTTCCCGAAAACACCATATATTTT.

The CDR3 sequence is CSVESGVQGNTIYF. The CDR3 nucleotides read TGCAGCGTTGAGTCCGGGGTGCAGGGAAACACCATATATTTT. This chain joins TRBV29-1 and TRBJ1-3, with no clear D. Trimming cost V 3 bases and J 4 bases, with 13 bases left between them. Germline CDR1 SQVTM, CDR2 ANQGSEA. The CDR3 has 14 amino acids.

This chain joins TRBV5-1 and TRBJ2-7, with TRBD2 matching over 10 bases. CDR3 length: 14 residues. The ends lost 3 bases at V and 6 bases at J; junction bases unmatched: 6. Germline CDR1 and CDR2: SGHRS and YFSETQ. CDR3 sequence (DNA): TGCGCCAGCAGCTGGGGACTAGCGTTCCCCGAGCAGTACTTC. Translating it yields CASSWGLAFPEQYF.

V and J are TRBV6-4 and TRBJ2-1; TRBD1 aligns across 7 bases. With 5 bases clipped from V and 4 bases from J, the junction kept 5 bases outside the gene matches. Germline V gives CDR1 MRHNA, CDR2 SNTAGT. The CDR3 loop spans 14 amino acids. CDR3 nucleotides: TGTGCCAGCAGTCTAGAGGGGGCATACAATGAGCAGTTCTTC. Amino acids: CASSLEGAYNEQFF.

This chain links TRBV7-3 with TRBJ1-1; the match to TRBD1 covers 7 bases. The germline CDR1 and CDR2 sequences are SGHTA and FQGTGA. The ends lost 1 base at V and 5 bases at J; junction bases unmatched: 4. CDR3 size: 14 residues. The CDR3 nucleotides are TGTGCCAGCAGCTTAAACAGGGGCAATACTGAAGCTTTCTTT. This gives the protein CASSLNRGNTEAFF.

This clone was observed a handful of times. The chain recombines TRBV7-2 with TRBJ2-7; D is ambiguous. This CDR3 region has 14 residues. Germline loops: CDR1 SGHTA, CDR2 FQGNSA. V was cut by 1 base and J by 3 bases, with 10 bases left in between. The CDR3 region is CASSLVLGIYEQYF. In DNA, the CDR3 is TGTGCCAGCAGCTTAGTCCTTGGCATCTACGAGCAGTACTTC.

The chain combines TRBV4-2 with TRBJ1-1; 7 bases align to TRBD1. CDR1 is LGHNA, CDR2 YNFKEQ, per germline. The CDR3 loop spans 16 amino acids. Trimming took 0 bases from V and 1 from J; bases not matched to a gene: 5. In nucleotides, the CDR3 is TGTGCCAGCAGCCAAGAACCGGGACAGCAGAACACTGAAGCTTTCTTT. Its protein is CASSQEPGQQNTEAFF.

The chain combines TRBV7-9 with TRBJ2-3, with 9 bases aligning to TRBD1. Per germline, CDR1 SEHNR and CDR2 FQNEAQ (reference sequence). V lost 5 bases to trimming and J lost 4 bases; unmatched junction nucleotides: 7. The CDR3 extends over 15 amino acids. The CDR3 DNA reads as TGTGCCAGCAGCCCACAGGGGGCGCGAGCAGATACGCAGTATTTT. This sequence encodes CASSPQGARADTQYF.

A single count supports this clone. This rearrangement joins TRBV20-1 to TRBJ2-5; the D gene is possibly TRBD1 (6 bases). Germline CDR1 and CDR2: DFQATT and SNEGSKA (reference sequence). The germline V and J ends were trimmed by 3 bases and 3 bases, with 14 bases remaining between them. There are 14 residues in the CDR3. The DNA for the CDR3 is TGCAGTGCTAGTTTCACAGGGCTCAAAGAGACCCAGTACTTC. This sequence encodes CSASFTGLKETQYF.

The chain uses TRBV3-1 (or the pseudogene TRBV3-2) and TRBJ2-3, with D possibly being TRBD1 (5 bases). The ends were cut back, 5 bases at V and 5 bases at J, with 11 bases in the middle. The CDR3 is 13 amino acids. CDR1 is LGHDT and CDR2 is YNNKEL in the germline V gene (reference sequence). In DNA, the CDR3 is TGTGCCAGCAGCACAGGTTGGGGAGATACGCAGTATTTT. Protein product: CASSTGWGDTQYF.

CDR3 region: CASSLVSDTQYF. Written as DNA, the CDR3 is TGTGCCAGCAGCTTAGTTTCGGATACGCAGTATTTT. V and J are TRBV7-2 and TRBJ2-3; no reliable D call. The CDR3 has 12 amino acids. Germline V gives CDR1 SGHTA, CDR2 FQGNSA. V was shortened by 1 base and J by 6 bases, with 5 bases between the two germline ends.

The gene calls are TRBV5-1 and TRBJ2-5; unclear D gene. V was pared by 0 bases and J by 4 bases, with 4 bases between. CDR3 size: 12 residues. CDR1 is SGHRS and CDR2 is YFSETQ in the germline V gene. Here the CDR3 DNA reads TGCGCCAGCAGCTTGGCTTTAGAGACCCAGTACTTC. This gives the protein CASSLALETQYF. Looking up the rest from reference TRBV5-1 and TRBJ2-5 gives the full variable domain: KAGVTQTPRYLIKTRGQQVTLSCSPISGHRSVSWYQQTPGQGLQFLFEYFSETQRNKGNFPGRFSGRQFSNSRSEMNVSTLELGDSALYLCASSLALETQYFGPGTRLLVL.

CDR3 region: CSVEDMTDTQYF. The CDR3, as DNA: TGCAGCGTTGAAGATATGACAGATACGCAGTATTTT. This chain uses TRBV29-1 with TRBJ2-3; D is ambiguous. Germline assignment: CDR1 SQVTM and CDR2 ANQGSEA. With 0 bases removed from V and 3 bases from J, the gap between germline ends came to 4 bases. CDR3 size: 12 residues.

The rearrangement links TRBV10-3 to TRBJ2-2, with 8 bases matching TRBD1. This CDR3 spans 16 amino acids. J was trimmed by 1 base and V by 4 bases; bases with no gene match: 5. The V gene's germline CDR1 is ENHRY and CDR2 SYGVKD. The CDR3 DNA follows: TGTGCCATCAGTGCGATCGACAGGGGGAACACCGGGGAGCTGTTTTTT. Protein product: CAISAIDRGNTGELFF.

The gene calls are TRBV9 and TRBJ2-3; 8 positions match TRBD2. The ends lost 2 bases at V and 1 base at J; junction bases unmatched: 6. CDR1 and CDR2 (germline): SGDLS, YYNGEE. The CDR3 has 16 amino acids. CDR3 residues: CASSVSYSGGTDTQYF. Here the CDR3 DNA reads TGTGCCAGCAGCGTTAGCTATAGCGGGGGCACAGATACGCAGTATTTT.

This clone has a handful of counts. The chain is built from TRBV2 and TRBJ2-7; tentatively, D is TRBD2 (5 bases). CDR3 size: 11 residues. The ends were cut back, 6 bases at V and 5 bases at J, with 8 bases in the middle. Germline loops: CDR1 SNHLY, CDR2 FYNNEI. DNA of the CDR3: TGTGCCAGCAGCCGGAGGCACGAGCAGTACTTC. It codes for CASSRRHEQYF.

This chain links TRBV28 with TRBJ2-2; D remains unclear. The CDR3 totals 14 residues. Trimming removed 1 base at V and 11 bases at J, with 14 bases between. From germline, CDR1 is MDHEN and CDR2 SYDVKM. CDR3 in amino acids: CASSLSPVRGELFF. The CDR3 region has the DNA TGTGCCAGCAGTTTATCTCCGGTTCGCGGAGAGCTGTTTTTT.

This clone was picked up one time. The rearrangement joins TRBV4-3 to TRBJ2-2; 7 bases are a match to TRBD2. V was pared by 0 bases and J by 0 bases, with 7 bases of the junction left unmatched. The CDR3 consists of 18 residues. CDR1 is LGHNA, CDR2 YSLEER, per germline. CDR3: CASSQDIGTTANTGELFF. CDR3 DNA sequence: TGCGCCAGCAGCCAAGATATCGGGACTACTGCGAACACCGGGGAGCTGTTTTTT.

The chain combines TRBV27 with TRBJ2-3, with 9 positions matching TRBD2. The CDR3 is 14 amino acids. The V segment lost 8 bases and the J segment 5 bases; nucleotides outside the gene matches: 8. Per germline, CDR1 MNHEY and CDR2 SMNVEV (reference sequence). The CDR3 DNA is TGTGCCAGCTCGGAGCGGGGGGTAGTAGATACGCAGTATTTT. Protein product: CASSERGVVDTQYF.

The chain joins TRBV4-3 to TRBJ2-1; D not certain. Germline-derived CDR1 and CDR2 are LGHNA and YSLEER. This CDR3 region has 13 residues. V was pared by 0 bases and J by 10 bases, with 10 bases between. This chain's CDR3 is CASSQDRVLEQFF. For the CDR3, the DNA is TGCGCCAGCAGCCAAGATCGTGTCCTCGAGCAGTTCTTC.

This rearrangement joins TRBV7-8 to TRBJ1-6; TRBD1 aligns across 7 bases. CDR1 and CDR2 from the germline V gene are SGHVS and FQNEAQ. V trimming: 5 bases; J trimming: 9 bases; junction bases outside the gene matches: 7. The length of the CDR3 is 14 residues. The CDR3 sequence: CASSSRQGGSPLHF. CDR3 nucleotides: TGTGCCAGCAGCAGCAGACAGGGTGGTTCACCCCTCCACTTT.

The V and J genes are TRBV7-2 and TRBJ1-2; D is ambiguous. The germline V gene has CDR1 SGHTA and CDR2 FQGNSA. V was pared by 1 base and J by 8 bases, with 11 bases between. The CDR3 has 13 amino acids. The CDR3 sequence: CASSLGRVGGYTF. In DNA form, the CDR3 reads TGTGCCAGCAGCTTAGGGCGGGTGGGCGGCTACACCTTC.

V gene TRBV19 combines with J gene TRBJ1-1; D is uncertain. Germline V gene data show CDR1 as LNHDA and CDR2 as SQIVND (reference sequence). The V gene lost 0 bases and the J gene lost 7 bases, with 6 bases spanning the gap. The CDR3 runs 12 residues. As DNA, the CDR3 is TGTGCCAGTAGTATAGATCGTAGTGAAGCTTTCTTT. This gives the protein CASSIDRSEAFF.

CDR3 sequence (DNA): TGTGCCAGCAGTTTCTCCTCGGGGACAGTATTCTACGAGCAGTACTTC. It yields the protein CASSFSSGTVFYEQYF. The chain combines TRBV27 with TRBJ2-7, with 7 bases matching TRBD1. From germline, CDR1 is MNHEY and CDR2 SMNVEV (reference sequence). The CDR3 runs to 16 residues. J lost 3 bases, V lost 3 bases, and 11 bases had no gene match.

The genes are TRBV18 and TRBJ2-6; D gene ambiguous. Trimming stripped 0 bases from V and 4 bases from J, with 10 bases between. The CDR3 is 16 residues long. The germline V gene encodes CDR1 KGHSH and CDR2 LQKENI. CDR3 sequence reads: CASSPPTSTGANVLTF. CDR3 coding DNA: TGTGCCAGCTCACCACCTACAAGTACCGGGGCCAACGTCCTGACTTTC.